This TCR beta chain derives from a study of early T cells in non-severe SARS-CoV-2 infection. Study details: With bulk RNA from unsorted whole blood as input, sequencing yielded unpaired chains. General study points: Private and CD4 specificities were missed by VDJdb matching, skewed to anti-spike CD8.

Individual cDNA molecules were tagged with unique molecular identifiers. In TCRdb, the 5' RACE reads were re-called with MiXCR into one record per CDR3 protein. Altogether fewer than 80,000 distinct CDR3 sequences are present, roughly 12% being singletons, with the ten largest covering approximately 12%. This clonotype was found many times. Its matching antigen is unknown. Germline V gives CDR1 SQVTM, CDR2 ANQGSEA. Trimming removed 4 bases at V and 2 bases at J, with 17 bases between. The CDR3 consists of 15 residues. The chain has TRBV29-1 and TRBJ1-2; D possibly corresponds to TRBD1 (6 bases). This receptor was identified in an adult who was a healthcare worker with PCR-confirmed SARS-CoV-2 infection or an uninfected control (not recorded which). The sequencing here drew on whole blood, taken at baseline. CDR3 sequence (DNA): TGCAGCGTTGTGGCAGGGGAGTCTTCGAACTATGGCTACACCTTC. This sequence encodes CSVVAGESSNYGYTF.